This T cell receptor beta chain was captured by sequencing in a study of blood T cell repertoires in COVID-19 (dated by TCRdb to between 2020 and 2021). Describing the broader study: Collaborator samples came from the United States, Italy and Spain and covered acute and convalescent phases of COVID-19. The material from the prospective study consisted of cDNA or gDNA derived from T cells, B-cell-depleted T cells, or PBMCs. Nearly every sample came with metadata listing a de-identified subject ID, COVID-19 status, age in years and sex. The repertoires were released in a freely available public database intended as a resource for research on the immune response to SARS-CoV-2. Deeply sampled blood TCRbeta repertoires from subjects exposed to, actively infected with, or recovered from COVID-19 were included in the dataset. Samples came from the ongoing ImmuneRACE study (first 160 participants) plus 1,254 subjects from 6 global collaborators. HLA class I and class II types, where available, came from metadata supplied by the sample provider rather than from assay-based typing.

The immunoSEQ Assay, a bias-controlled multiplex PCR, was used to amplify TCRbeta CDR3 regions from genomic DNA. Processing in the source paper ran as follows. The number of nucleated cells in each sample was estimated by amplification of reference gene primers within the assay. To quantify the absolute abundance of each unique TCRbeta CDR3 rearrangement, sequence reads were collapsed and filtered. For each sample, productive Simpson clonality was calculated by taking the square root of Simpson's diversity index across productive rearrangements. Imported from immuneACCESS, the table was reduced by TCRdb to in-frame sequences with V and J called. These copies leave out some clones; in studies compared against another copy, an unresolved V gene accounts for under half, and the cause of the remainder is not known. The V and J calls and the clone size are those of that table, but D and trimming were determined from the DNA. The sample table lists 11,000 to 15,000 clones, over 80% of them with a count of one. In total, the top ten clones hold 32% of the sample.

Comment on this clone: Its antigen is still unknown. No quality values exist for individual bases; no much larger clone is one base distant.

Study-level results and caveats: The amount of clinical and demographic metadata varied by source and participant and was provided uncurated.

Whole blood was collected in K2EDTA tubes by collaborating institutions according to the institutions' own protocols. For TCRbeta analysis, collaborator samples were shipped as frozen whole blood, as isolated PBMCs, or as DNA extracted from either sample type. V loses 3 bases of germline sequence and J loses 0 bases, and the interval between the two ends is 18 bases. Inclusive of the bounding cysteine and phenylalanine, the CDR3 is 19 residues long. Solely the CDR3 DNA is kept, with 57 bases framed from the first base. CDR1 and CDR2 are drawn from the germline V gene (reference sequence): SEHNR, FQNEAQ.

Sequenced input: peripheral blood. This receptor was obtained from a man between 45 and 60 years old with active COVID-19. The chain was built from TRBV7-9 and TRBJ2-6, with a tentative D gene TRBD2 over 5 matching bases. The CDR3 corresponds to CASSFTTVPRGSGANVLTF. The nucleotides read TGTGCCAGCAGCTTTACCACCGTGCCCCGGGGCTCTGGGGCCAACGTCCTGACTTTC.